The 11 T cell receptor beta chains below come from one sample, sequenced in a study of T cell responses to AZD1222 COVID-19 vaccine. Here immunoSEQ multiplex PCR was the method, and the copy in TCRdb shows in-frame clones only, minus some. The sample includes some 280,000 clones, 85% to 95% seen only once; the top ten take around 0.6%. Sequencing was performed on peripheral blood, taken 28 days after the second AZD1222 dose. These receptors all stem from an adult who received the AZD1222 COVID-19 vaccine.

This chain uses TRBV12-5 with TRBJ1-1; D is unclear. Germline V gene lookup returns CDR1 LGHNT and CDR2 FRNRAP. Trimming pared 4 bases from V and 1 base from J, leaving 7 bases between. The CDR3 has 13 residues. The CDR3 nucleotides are TGTGCTAGTGGTTCCTCAGCGAACACTGAAGCTTTCTTT. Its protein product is CASGSSANTEAFF.

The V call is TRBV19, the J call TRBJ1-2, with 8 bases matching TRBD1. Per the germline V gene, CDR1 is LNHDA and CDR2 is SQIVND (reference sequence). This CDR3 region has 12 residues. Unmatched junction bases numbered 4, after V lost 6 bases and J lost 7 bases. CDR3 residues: CASSPTGGGYTF. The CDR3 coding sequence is TGTGCCAGTAGCCCAACAGGGGGTGGCTACACCTTC.

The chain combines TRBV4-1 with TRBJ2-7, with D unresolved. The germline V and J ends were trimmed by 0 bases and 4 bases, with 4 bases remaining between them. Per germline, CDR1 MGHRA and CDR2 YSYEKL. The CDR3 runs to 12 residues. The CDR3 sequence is CASSQDGYEQYF. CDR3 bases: TGCGCCAGCAGCCAAGACGGATACGAGCAGTACTTC.

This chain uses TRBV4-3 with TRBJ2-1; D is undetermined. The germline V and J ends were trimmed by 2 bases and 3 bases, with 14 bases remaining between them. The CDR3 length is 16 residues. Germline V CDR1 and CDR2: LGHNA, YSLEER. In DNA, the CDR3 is TGCGCCAGCAGCCAAACTCCTCGTAAGGGCTACAATGAGCAGTTCTTC. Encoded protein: CASSQTPRKGYNEQFF.

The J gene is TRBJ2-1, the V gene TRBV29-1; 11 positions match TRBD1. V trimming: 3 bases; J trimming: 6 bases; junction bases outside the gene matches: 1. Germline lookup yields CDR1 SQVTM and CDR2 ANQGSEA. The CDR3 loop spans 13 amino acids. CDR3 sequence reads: CSVEGQGVNEQFF. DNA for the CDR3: TGCAGCGTTGAGGGACAGGGGGTCAATGAGCAGTTCTTC.

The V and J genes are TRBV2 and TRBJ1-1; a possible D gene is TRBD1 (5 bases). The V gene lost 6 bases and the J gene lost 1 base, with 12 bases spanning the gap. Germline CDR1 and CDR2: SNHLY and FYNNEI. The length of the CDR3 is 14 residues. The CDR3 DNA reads TGTGCCAGCAGCCCCAGGGTGCGGAACACTGAAGCTTTCTTT. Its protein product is CASSPRVRNTEAFF.

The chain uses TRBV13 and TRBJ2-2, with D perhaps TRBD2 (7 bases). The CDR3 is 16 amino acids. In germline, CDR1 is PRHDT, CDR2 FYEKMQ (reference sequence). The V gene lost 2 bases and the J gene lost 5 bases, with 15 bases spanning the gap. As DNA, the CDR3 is TGTGCCAGCAGCTTATCAGCGGGACAAGGGACCGGGGAGCTGTTTTTT. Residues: CASSLSAGQGTGELFF.

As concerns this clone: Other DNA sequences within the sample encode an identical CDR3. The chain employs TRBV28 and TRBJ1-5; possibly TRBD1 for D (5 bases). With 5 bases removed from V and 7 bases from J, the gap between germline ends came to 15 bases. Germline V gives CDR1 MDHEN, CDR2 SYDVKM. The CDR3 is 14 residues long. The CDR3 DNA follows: TGTGCCAGCAGTCCCCCCGGGGGTGGGCAGCCCCAGCATTTT. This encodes CASSPPGGGQPQHF.

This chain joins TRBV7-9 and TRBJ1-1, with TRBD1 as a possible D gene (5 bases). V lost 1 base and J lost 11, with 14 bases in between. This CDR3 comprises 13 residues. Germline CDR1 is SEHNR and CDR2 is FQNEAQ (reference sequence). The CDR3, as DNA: TGTGCCAGCAGCTTAGAAGGGGAGAGGAAGGCTTTCTTT. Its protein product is CASSLEGERKAFF.

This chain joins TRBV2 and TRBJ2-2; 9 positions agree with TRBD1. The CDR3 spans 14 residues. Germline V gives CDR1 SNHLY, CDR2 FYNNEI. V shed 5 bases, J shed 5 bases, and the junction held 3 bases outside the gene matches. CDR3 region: CASSMTGGTGELFF. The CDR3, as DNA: TGTGCCAGCAGTATGACAGGGGGGACCGGGGAGCTGTTTTTT.

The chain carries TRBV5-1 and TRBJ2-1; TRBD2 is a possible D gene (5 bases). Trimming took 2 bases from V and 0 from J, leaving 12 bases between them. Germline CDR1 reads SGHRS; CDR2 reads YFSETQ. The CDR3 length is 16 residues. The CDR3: CASSFLSESSYNEQFF. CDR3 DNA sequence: TGCGCCAGCAGCTTCCTTAGCGAGAGCTCCTACAATGAGCAGTTCTTC.